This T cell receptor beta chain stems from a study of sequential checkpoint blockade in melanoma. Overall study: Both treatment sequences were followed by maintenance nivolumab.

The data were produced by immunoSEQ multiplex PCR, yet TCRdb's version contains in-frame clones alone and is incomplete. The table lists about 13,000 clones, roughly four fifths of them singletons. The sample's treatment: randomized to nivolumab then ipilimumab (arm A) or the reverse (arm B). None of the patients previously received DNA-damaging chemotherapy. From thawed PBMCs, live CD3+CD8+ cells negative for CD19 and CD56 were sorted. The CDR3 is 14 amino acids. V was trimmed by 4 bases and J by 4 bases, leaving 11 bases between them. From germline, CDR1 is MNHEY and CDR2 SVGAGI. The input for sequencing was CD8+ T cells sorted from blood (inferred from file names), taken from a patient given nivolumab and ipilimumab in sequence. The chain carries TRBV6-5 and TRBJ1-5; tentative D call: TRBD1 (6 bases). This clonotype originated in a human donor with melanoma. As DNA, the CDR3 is TGTGCCAGCAGTTTCTCAGGGGCAAATCAGCCCCAGCATTTT. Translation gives CASSFSGANQPQHF.